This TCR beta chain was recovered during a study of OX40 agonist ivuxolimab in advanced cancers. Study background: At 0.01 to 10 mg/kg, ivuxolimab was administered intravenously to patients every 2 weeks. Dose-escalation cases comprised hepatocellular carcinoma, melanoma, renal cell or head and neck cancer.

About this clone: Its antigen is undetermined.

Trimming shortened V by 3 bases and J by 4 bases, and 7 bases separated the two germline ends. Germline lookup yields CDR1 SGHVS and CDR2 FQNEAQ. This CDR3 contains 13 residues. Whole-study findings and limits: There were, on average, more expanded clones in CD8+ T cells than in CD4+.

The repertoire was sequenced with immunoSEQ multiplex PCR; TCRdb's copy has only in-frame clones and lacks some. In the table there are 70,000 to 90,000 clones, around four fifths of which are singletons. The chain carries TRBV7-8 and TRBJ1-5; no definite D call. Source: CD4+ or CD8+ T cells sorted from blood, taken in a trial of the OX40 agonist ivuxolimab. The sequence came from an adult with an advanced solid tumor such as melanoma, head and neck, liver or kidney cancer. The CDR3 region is CASSFQVNQPQHF. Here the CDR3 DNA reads TGTGCCAGCAGCTTCCAGGTGAATCAGCCCCAGCATTTT.